The T cell receptor beta chain under discussion was sequenced for a study of blood T cell repertoires in COVID-19. Study details: Acute and convalescent COVID-19 samples came from the United States, Italy and Spain.

Only in-frame clones appear in the TCRdb table, and some are missing; sequencing was by immunoSEQ multiplex PCR. The sample consists of roughly 20,000 clones, 85% to 95% of them appearing once. The V end lost 0 bases, the J end lost 5 bases, and 16 bases lay between the germline ends. Per germline, CDR1 LGHDT and CDR2 YNNKEL (reference sequence). This CDR3 comprises 17 residues. The sample consisted of peripheral blood. The receptor's source is a human donor in a cohort sampled during active COVID-19. The V and J genes are TRBV3-1 (or the pseudogene TRBV3-2) and TRBJ1-4; D is perhaps TRBD1 (6 bases). CDR3 in amino acids: CASSQDRIGQLNEKLFF. The CDR3 bases are TGTGCCAGCAGCCAAGATCGAATCGGACAGCTAAATGAAAAACTGTTTTTT.